These 8 T cell receptor beta chains were sequenced from one sample in a study of shared clonotypes between healthy human individuals. CD45RO-negative, CCR7-positively selected cells formed the naive CD8 fraction, excluding terminally differentiated effector memory CD45RA+ cells. Profiling relied on immunoSEQ multiplex PCR, and the TCRdb table lists in-frame clones only, not all of them. Here the sample spans about 2,200,000 clones, approximately 94% being singletons. Input material: naive CD8+ T cells from PBMCs. The receptors here all came from a man aged 18 to 29 in good health. Some clones in this sample may be carry-over from other donors' samples.

The V and J genes are TRBV7-3 and TRBJ2-2; D not certain. V was cut by 1 base and J by 6 bases, with 6 bases left in between. Germline lookup yields CDR1 SGHTA and CDR2 FQGTGA. This CDR3 spans 13 amino acids. DNA for the CDR3: TGTGCCAGCAGCTTAAATTATCCCGGGGAGCTGTTTTTT. Translated: CASSLNYPGELFF.

The CDR3, as DNA: TGTGCCATCAGTGAGTCCCAGGCTAGCGGGAGAGATGAGCAGTTCTTC. Translation gives CAISESQASGRDEQFF. The chain joins TRBV10-3 to TRBJ2-1; 10 bases agree with TRBD2. The V and J ends lost 0 bases and 8 bases, in that order; junction bases with no gene match: 7. CDR1 and CDR2 from the germline V gene are ENHRY and SYGVKD. The CDR3 loop spans 16 amino acids.

The V call is TRBV9, the J call TRBJ2-1; no definite D call. V was shortened by 3 bases and J by 8 bases, with 12 bases between the two germline ends. Germline CDR1 reads SGDLS; CDR2 reads YYNGEE. CDR3 length: 13 amino acids. This chain's CDR3 is CASSARLSDEQFF. The CDR3 DNA reads TGTGCCAGCAGCGCACGGTTGTCCGATGAGCAGTTCTTC.

The chain joins TRBV29-1 to TRBJ2-7, with D maybe TRBD2 (6 bases). Per the germline V gene, CDR1 is SQVTM and CDR2 is ANQGSEA. V was shortened by 4 bases and J by 2 bases, with 9 bases between the two germline ends. The CDR3 extends over 12 amino acids. The CDR3 nucleotides are TGCAGCGTTGGGGACTCAGCCTACGAGCAGTACTTC. Translating it yields CSVGDSAYEQYF.

The gene calls are TRBV28 and TRBJ1-5; D uncertain. V dropped 0 bases and J dropped 3 bases, with 6 bases sitting between them. CDR1 is MDHEN, CDR2 SYDVKM, per germline. The CDR3 length is 14 residues. Here the CDR3 DNA reads TGTGCCAGCAGTTTATGGCAGGACAATCAGCCCCAGCATTTT. Translation: CASSLWQDNQPQHF.

In its sample, this clone was seen once. The rearrangement links TRBV2 to TRBJ2-1; D not certain. V lost 3 bases, J lost 9 bases, and 15 bases lay in between. The germline V gene has CDR1 SNHLY and CDR2 FYNNEI. The CDR3 runs 14 residues. Written as DNA, the CDR3 is TGTGCCAGCAGTGATTACCGAGAGGTCGGTGAGCAGTTCTTC. This codes for CASSDYREVGEQFF.

The chain employs TRBV12-5 and TRBJ2-3, with D uncertain. V lost 3 bases and J 2 bases, leaving 9 bases between the germline ends. This CDR3 is built from 14 residues. Germline V gives CDR1 LGHNT, CDR2 FRNRAP. CDR3 coding DNA: TGTGCTAGTGGTTTATACGGCCCCACAGATACGCAGTATTTT. Amino acids: CASGLYGPTDTQYF.

In regard to this clone: At one boundary the junction diverges from the germline segment, which might be a read error. V gene TRBV9 combines with J gene TRBJ1-1, with D unresolved. The CDR3 consists of 11 residues. CDR1 is SGDLS and CDR2 is YYNGEE in the germline V gene. The CDR3 DNA follows: TGTGCCAGCAGTCTTAACAGTGAAGCTTTCTTT. Translating it yields CASSLNSEAFF.